A single sample gave rise to the 10 T cell receptor beta chains below, sequenced in a study of T cell responses to AZD1222 COVID-19 vaccine (dated by TCRdb to about 2021). Taken with the paper, the label for time point translates to: about 28 days (+/-7) after the second vaccine dose. Receptor amplification or capture employed the immunoSEQ multiplex PCR assay. TCRdb provides this immuneACCESS table in a form limited to in-frame rearrangements. Some clones are lacking; in checked studies, under half of them reflect an unresolved V gene, and why the rest are absent is not known. The sample table lists around 130,000 clones, around 90% of them with a count of one. The ten largest make up under 6% of the sample. The input for sequencing was peripheral blood, taken 28 days after the second AZD1222 dose. The receptors shown here come from an adult who received the AZD1222 COVID-19 vaccine.

This clone was seen a few times. The chain joins TRBV6-2 or TRBV6-3 to TRBJ1-2, with D possibly matching TRBD1 (6 bases). There are 13 residues in the CDR3. Germline CDR1 and CDR2: MNHEY and SVGEGT. V lost 5 bases, J lost 8 bases, and 15 bases lay in between. In nucleotides, the CDR3 is TGTGCCAGCAGTCCCGGGGGCTTGCGGGGCTACACCTTC. Protein: CASSPGGLRGYTF.

The chain uses TRBV10-1 and TRBJ2-1; TRBD2 agrees at 9 bases. The CDR3 is made up of 15 amino acids. V dropped 3 bases and J dropped 3; count of bases not matched to a gene: 3. The germline V gene encodes CDR1 WNHNN and CDR2 SYGVQD (reference sequence). The chain's CDR3 is CASSDNSGSYNEQFF. CDR3 coding DNA: TGCGCCAGCAGTGACAATAGCGGGAGCTACAATGAGCAGTTCTTC.

The chain combines TRBV12-3 or TRBV12-4 with TRBJ2-1, with a possible D match to TRBD2 (6 bases). V dropped 3 bases and J dropped 7 bases, with 10 bases sitting between them. The CDR3 length is 13 residues. In DNA form, the CDR3 reads TGTGCCAGCAGTTTTTCCCGGGAGAATGAGCAGTTCTTC. Encoded protein: CASSFSRENEQFF.

This chain joins TRBV7-6 and TRBJ1-1; D is undetermined. This CDR3 contains 15 residues. The germline V gene has CDR1 SGHVS and CDR2 FNYEAQ. V lost 5 bases, J lost 6 bases, and 19 bases lay in between. The CDR3 spells CASSALGSGVPEAFF. In DNA, the CDR3 is TGTGCCAGCAGCGCCCTGGGGTCAGGCGTTCCTGAAGCTTTCTTT.

This chain connects TRBV2 to TRBJ2-7, with 12 bases aligning to TRBD2. V dropped 6 bases and J dropped 5; count of bases not matched to a gene: 2. Germline CDR1 SNHLY, CDR2 FYNNEI. The CDR3 length is 13 residues. Here the CDR3 reads CASRTSGSHEQYF. In DNA, the CDR3 is TGTGCCAGCAGGACTAGCGGGAGCCACGAGCAGTACTTC.

This chain links TRBV6-2 or TRBV6-3 with TRBJ2-1, with a possible D match to TRBD2 (7 bases). This CDR3 comprises 15 residues. V dropped 2 bases and J dropped 4 bases, with 12 bases sitting between them. Germline V gene lookup returns CDR1 MNHEY and CDR2 SVGEGT. The CDR3 coding sequence is TGTGCCAGCAGTTACGGAGGGGGGGATTACAATGAGCAGTTCTTC. It encodes CASSYGGGDYNEQFF.

The chain carries TRBV5-1 and TRBJ1-2, with D tentatively TRBD1 (5 bases). Trimming left V 1 base short and J 8 bases short, with 9 bases between. The CDR3 spans 12 residues. Germline values: CDR1 SGHRS, CDR2 YFSETQ. The CDR3 coding sequence is TGCGCCAGCAGCTTGTCAGGGTCCGGCTACACCTTC. As protein: CASSLSGSGYTF.

This chain joins TRBV5-1 and TRBJ1-1; D unclear. Germline CDR1 and CDR2: SGHRS and YFSETQ. V gave up 0 bases and J gave up 10 bases, with 10 bases separating them. The CDR3 contains 12 residues. This CDR3 reads CASSLDGPAAFF. The CDR3 nucleotides are TGCGCCAGCAGCTTGGACGGCCCGGCAGCTTTCTTT.

This clone has at least ten counts. The J gene is TRBJ1-5, the V gene TRBV7-9, with D maybe TRBD1 (5 bases). The CDR3 sequence is 13 residues long. The V end was cut by 1 base, the J end by 9 bases, with 10 bases between. From germline, CDR1 is SEHNR and CDR2 FQNEAQ (reference sequence). CDR3 DNA sequence: TGTGCCAGCAGCTTAGAGGGGTTATCGCCCCAGCATTTT. Its protein is CASSLEGLSPQHF.

CDR3 bases: TGCAGCGCACCGTTGGAGGAAAGCAATGAGCAGTTCTTC. It specifies CSAPLEESNEQFF. This chain connects TRBV29-1 to TRBJ2-1; a weak D match, TRBD2 (5 bases). Per germline, CDR1 SQVTM and CDR2 ANQGSEA. This CDR3 comprises 13 residues. The germline V and J ends were trimmed by 7 bases and 6 bases, with 16 bases remaining between them.